Below, 28 T cell receptor beta chains from the same sample are listed, as sequenced in a study of CD8 T cells in Susac syndrome. About 0.45 to 1 ug RNA was reverse transcribed with random hexamers. In TCRdb, the immunoSEQ multiplex PCR reads were re-called with MiXCR into one record per CDR3 protein. The sample lists about 53,000 distinct CDR3 sequences, 85% to 95% occurring once. The source material was CD8+ T cells from PBMCs. Receptors originate from a human donor with Susac syndrome.

This clonotype was found a few times. This chain connects TRBV4-1 to TRBJ2-7, with D possibly TRBD2 on 5 matching bases. V was shortened by 2 bases and J by 3 bases, with 14 bases between the two germline ends. The germline V gene has CDR1 MGHRA and CDR2 YSYEKL. The CDR3 spans 15 residues. This chain's CDR3 is CASSQYGTSLYEQYF. DNA of the CDR3: TGCGCCAGCAGCCAATATGGAACTAGTCTCTACGAGCAGTACTTC.

The V and J genes are TRBV20-1 and TRBJ2-3; D is unresolved. The CDR3 covers 15 residues. Trimming left V 6 bases short and J 2 bases short, with 18 bases between. The V gene's germline CDR1 is DFQATT and CDR2 SNEGSKA (reference sequence). DNA of the CDR3: TGCAGTGCCGCCCCTTTAACTGGGTTCACAGATACGCAGTATTTT. Protein product: CSAAPLTGFTDTQYF.

The V gene is TRBV30, the J gene TRBJ2-1, with D unresolved. This CDR3 has 10 amino acids. The germline gives CDR1 GTSNPN, CDR2 SVGIG (reference sequence). V was clipped by 6 bases and J by 7 bases, with 7 bases between them. The CDR3 sequence: CACMGNEQFF. The CDR3 coding sequence is TGTGCCTGCATGGGGAATGAGCAGTTCTTC.

This clonotype was found once. The genes are TRBV15 and TRBJ2-7; D is possibly TRBD1 or TRBD2 (5 bases each). V was pared by 0 bases and J by 2 bases, with 8 bases between. The CDR3 covers 14 residues. The germline V gene encodes CDR1 LNHNV and CDR2 YYDKDF (reference sequence). CDR3 loop: CATSREEGTYEQYF. DNA for the CDR3: TGTGCCACCAGCAGAGAAGAGGGGACCTACGAGCAGTACTTC.

The chain couples TRBV12-3 or TRBV12-4 to TRBJ1-2; 9 bases map to TRBD1. The CDR3 has 15 residues. J gave up 2 bases and V 6 bases, and 7 bases lay outside the gene matches. For the CDR3, the DNA is TGTGCCAGCAGCGATAACAGGGGGCTGAACTATGGCTACACCTTC. This translates into CASSDNRGLNYGYTF.

The rearrangement links TRBV24-1 to TRBJ2-4; D uncertain. Germline V gene data show CDR1 as KGHDR and CDR2 as SFDVKD. The CDR3 runs 18 residues. The V gene lost 0 bases and the J gene lost 0 bases, with 14 bases spanning the gap. The CDR3: CATSDLCSYQLAKNIQYF. CDR3 in DNA: TGTGCCACCAGTGATTTGTGCAGCTACCAACTAGCCAAAAACATTCAGTACTTC.

The V and J genes are TRBV19 and TRBJ2-2; tentative D call: TRBD2 (5 bases). V was trimmed by 5 bases and J by 6 bases, leaving 10 bases between them. Germline V gene data show CDR1 as LNHDA and CDR2 as SQIVND (reference sequence). The CDR3 has 13 residues. The CDR3 sequence is CASSVQRPGELFF. CDR3 nucleotides: TGTGCCAGTAGTGTCCAGCGGCCCGGGGAGCTGTTTTTT.

The J gene is TRBJ2-2, the V gene TRBV5-6, with D uncertain. CDR3 size: 12 residues. The V end was cut by 4 bases, the J end by 6 bases, with 7 bases between. The germline CDR1 and CDR2 sequences are SGHDT and YYEEEE. Here the CDR3 DNA reads TGTGCCAGCAGCCGATCCGCCGGGGAGCTGTTTTTT. Its protein is CASSRSAGELFF.

This chain connects TRBV12-5 to TRBJ1-1; 10 bases fit TRBD1. The trim removed 1 base at V and 4 bases at J, leaving 0 bases unmatched. This CDR3 region has 14 residues. Germline V CDR1 and CDR2: LGHNT, FRNRAP. The CDR3 DNA is TGTGCTAGTGGTTTGGGGACAGGGGGCACTGAAGCTTTCTTT. The encoded protein is CASGLGTGGTEAFF.

This clonotype is a singleton in its sample. The V and J genes are TRBV24-1 and TRBJ2-2; D is unresolved. Germline V gene lookup returns CDR1 KGHDR and CDR2 SFDVKD. V was cut by 4 bases and J by 1 base, with 9 bases left in between. There are 15 residues in the CDR3. CDR3 sequence (DNA): TGTGCCACCAGTGAAACAGCCTTGAACACCGGGGAGCTGTTTTTT. Translating it yields CATSETALNTGELFF.

The chain carries TRBV5-1 and TRBJ2-7; tentative D call: TRBD2 (6 bases). Germline CDR1 reads SGHRS; CDR2 reads YFSETQ. CDR3 length: 16 residues. V lost 7 bases and J 1 base, leaving 21 bases between the germline ends. This chain's CDR3 is CASPLRACGASYEQYF. DNA for the CDR3: TGCGCCAGCCCCCTTCGGGCCTGCGGGGCGTCCTACGAGCAGTACTTC.

The chain joins TRBV11-2 to TRBJ2-2; D ambiguous. The length of the CDR3 is 14 residues. Per germline, CDR1 SGHAT and CDR2 FQNNGV. V was pared by 3 bases and J by 5 bases, with 10 bases between. CDR3 residues: CASSFGHRTGELFF. Here the CDR3 DNA reads TGTGCCAGCAGCTTTGGCCATAGAACCGGGGAGCTGTTTTTT.

The chain is built from TRBV18 and TRBJ2-5; TRBD2 matches at 12 bases. The CDR3 is made up of 17 amino acids. Germline CDR1 and CDR2: KGHSH and LQKENI. Trimming cost V 3 bases and J 5 bases; bases outside gene matches: 10. Here the CDR3 DNA reads TGTGCCAGCTCACCCCCTAGCGGGGGGGCCGAAGGTGAGACCCAGTACTTC. Protein sequence: CASSPPSGGAEGETQYF.

The rearrangement uses TRBV12-3 or TRBV12-4 and TRBJ1-4, with a possible D match to TRBD1 (5 bases). CDR3 length: 11 residues. Trimming left V 10 bases short and J 11 bases short, with 14 bases between. CDR3 region: CANLSQGKLFF. CDR3 sequence (DNA): TGTGCCAACCTATCTCAGGGTAAACTGTTTTTT.

The CDR3 reads CASSLSSPNIQYF. The DNA of the CDR3 is TGCGCCAGCAGCTTGAGCTCGCCAAACATTCAGTACTTC. The chain carries TRBV5-1 and TRBJ2-4, with unresolved D. V was pared by 1 base and J by 6 bases, with 8 bases between. CDR1 is SGHRS and CDR2 is YFSETQ in the germline V gene. This CDR3 is built from 13 residues. The full variable domain, rest sourced from reference TRBV5-1 and TRBJ2-4, is KAGVTQTPRYLIKTRGQQVTLSCSPISGHRSVSWYQQTPGQGLQFLFEYFSETQRNKGNFPGRFSGRQFSNSRSEMNVSTLELGDSALYLCASSLSSPNIQYFGAGTRLSVL.

This chain uses TRBV5-6 with TRBJ2-1; D gene uncertain. There are 13 residues in the CDR3. Trimming shortened V by 5 bases and J by 4 bases, and 10 bases separated the two germline ends. Germline CDR1 reads SGHDT; CDR2 reads YYEEEE. The CDR3, as DNA: TGTGCCAGCAGTCGCACATCTTACAATGAGCAGTTCTTC. Translation gives CASSRTSYNEQFF.

This chain joins TRBV6-5 and TRBJ2-3, with 8 bases aligning to TRBD1. The CDR3 covers 12 residues. The trim removed 7 bases at V and 10 bases at J, leaving 7 bases unmatched. Per the germline V gene, CDR1 is MNHEY and CDR2 is SVGAGI. The CDR3 region has the DNA TGTGCCAGCACCCCAGGGACAGGTGCGCAGTATTTT. Protein product: CASTPGTGAQYF.

The V gene is TRBV20-1, the J gene TRBJ1-1; 7 positions match TRBD1. The V gene end was trimmed by 5 bases and the J gene end by 3 bases; junction bases not matched to a gene: 9. CDR3 length: 14 residues. CDR1 DFQATT and CDR2 SNEGSKA come from the germline V gene (reference sequence). The chain's CDR3 is CSAAGGLYDTEAFF. The CDR3 bases are TGCAGTGCTGCAGGGGGATTATATGACACTGAAGCTTTCTTT.

This clonotype was seen a handful of times. The gene calls are TRBV9 and TRBJ2-5; D gene ambiguous. Trimming took 3 bases from V and 1 from J, leaving 13 bases between them. Germline CDR1 SGDLS, CDR2 YYNGEE. This CDR3 region has 15 residues. CDR3 DNA sequence: TGTGCCAGCAGCGCTTCTGGGGTAAGCCAAGAGACCCAGTACTTC. It translates to CASSASGVSQETQYF. Supplemented by reference TRBV9 and TRBJ2-5, the full variable domain reads DSGVTQTPKHLITATGQRVTLRCSPRSGDLSVYWYQQSLDQGLQFLIQYYNGEERAKGNILERFSAQQFPDLHSELNLSSLELGDSALYFCASSASGVSQETQYFGPGTRLLVL.

The chain joins TRBV7-2 to TRBJ2-5; 9 nucleotides line up with TRBD1. Germline values: CDR1 SGHTA, CDR2 FQGNSA. Trimming cost V 1 base and J 5 bases; bases outside gene matches: 5. CDR3 length: 15 amino acids. The CDR3 sequence is CASSLVGTGLETQYF. The CDR3 DNA sequence: TGTGCCAGCAGCTTAGTGGGGACAGGGCTCGAGACCCAGTACTTC.

CDR3 in DNA: TGCAGTGCTAGATCAGGGTCGAACACTGAAGCTTTCTTT. Protein: CSARSGSNTEAFF. V is TRBV20-1 and J is TRBJ1-1, with D perhaps matching TRBD1 (5 bases). The germline gives CDR1 DFQATT, CDR2 SNEGSKA (reference sequence). Trimming shortened V by 2 bases and J by 1 base, and 8 bases separated the two germline ends. The CDR3 covers 13 residues.

The rearrangement uses TRBV13 and TRBJ1-6, with no clear D. The V gene's germline CDR1 is PRHDT and CDR2 FYEKMQ (reference sequence). The CDR3 loop spans 16 amino acids. V lost 0 bases, J lost 6 bases, and 12 bases lay in between. CDR3 sequence reads: CASSLGGPTVNSPLHF. The CDR3 bases are TGTGCCAGCAGCTTAGGTGGGCCCACGGTTAATTCACCCCTCCACTTT.

V and J are TRBV11-2 and TRBJ2-5; D might be TRBD1 or TRBD2, each matching 5 bases. In germline, CDR1 is SGHAT, CDR2 FQNNGV. CDR3 length equals 13 residues. V was cut by 5 bases and J by 5 bases, with 12 bases left in between. Written as DNA, the CDR3 is TGTGCCAGCAGCCCCGGCTGGGGGGAGACCCAGTACTTC. It specifies CASSPGWGETQYF.

This clonotype was recorded only once. The V and J genes are TRBV15 and TRBJ1-1; tentative D call: TRBD1 (5 bases). From germline, CDR1 is LNHNV and CDR2 YYDKDF (reference sequence). With 5 bases removed from V and 1 base from J, the gap between germline ends came to 14 bases. The CDR3 length is 15 residues. CDR3 nucleotides: TGTGCCACCAGCGGATCAAAGACAGCGAACACTGAAGCTTTCTTT. This codes for CATSGSKTANTEAFF. The entire variable domain, with the rest obtained from reference TRBV15 and TRBJ1-1, is as follows: DAMVIQNPRYQVTQFGKPVTLSCSQTLNHNVMYWYQQKSSQAPKLLFHYYDKDFNNEADTPDNFQSRRPNTSFCFLDIRSPGLGDTAMYLCATSGSKTANTEAFFGQGTRLTVV.

This chain joins TRBV9 and TRBJ2-2; perhaps TRBD2 as D (6 bases). The germline V gene encodes CDR1 SGDLS and CDR2 YYNGEE. Trimming took off 0 bases at V and 4 bases at J, with 7 bases between the two ends. This CDR3 comprises 14 residues. This CDR3 reads CASSVGGGTGELFF. Written as DNA, the CDR3 is TGTGCCAGCAGCGTAGGGGGAGGCACCGGGGAGCTGTTTTTT.

This clonotype has only one observation. The chain recombines TRBV7-2 with TRBJ2-7; 8 nucleotides line up with TRBD1. The germline V gene encodes CDR1 SGHTA and CDR2 FQGNSA. The CDR3 is made up of 14 amino acids. The V segment lost 5 bases and the J segment 3 bases; nucleotides outside the gene matches: 6. In DNA form, the CDR3 reads TGTGCCAGCAGCACCCTGGGGACAGGCTACGAGCAGTACTTC. Protein sequence: CASSTLGTGYEQYF. Full variable domain (rest looked up from reference TRBV7-2 and TRBJ2-7): GAGVSQSPSNKVTEKGKDVELRCDPISGHTALYWYRQSLGQGLEFLIYFQGNSAPDKSGLPSDRFSAERTGGSVSTLTIQRTQQEDSAVYLCASSTLGTGYEQYFGPGTRLTVT.

The chain couples TRBV20-1 to TRBJ2-7, with 9 nucleotides matching TRBD1. There are 13 residues in the CDR3. V shed 6 bases, J shed 3 bases, and the junction held 6 bases outside the gene matches. Germline CDR1 is DFQATT and CDR2 is SNEGSKA (reference sequence). CDR3 protein: CSARTGERYEQYF. Written as DNA, the CDR3 is TGCAGTGCCCGGACAGGGGAACGCTACGAGCAGTACTTC.

V usage is TRBV21-1 and J usage is TRBJ2-2; no check of the table's D call, TRBD1, against the DNA was made. TRBV21-1 constitutes a pseudogene. The CDR3 is made up of 13 amino acids. CDR3 in amino acids: CASNTDSTGELFF. The CDR3 DNA sequence: TGTGCCAGCAACACGGACAGCACCGGGGAGCTGTTTTTT.